This T cell receptor (beta chain) is drawn from a study of T cells in tumors after PD-1 blockade. The overall study: Patients received pembrolizumab 200 mg every 3 weeks or cemiplimab 350 mg every 2 weeks. Some patients also took daily vismodegib 150 mg during anti-PD-1 treatment.

This CDR3 is 17 amino acids long. CDR1 and CDR2 (germline): MDHEN, SYDVKM. V trimming: 2 bases; J trimming: 0 bases; junction bases outside the gene matches: 5. Profiled with immunoSEQ multiplex PCR; TCRdb holds only in-frame clones, not every one. The sample lists roughly 48,000 clones, 81% seen once, with 4% to 5% in the top ten. The source was PBMCs, collected before anti-PD-1 treatment. The chain combines TRBV28 with TRBJ2-3; 10 bases agree with TRBD2. The clonotype originates from a human donor with basal cell carcinoma. DNA of the CDR3: TGTGCCAGCAGTTTAAGGCTAGCGGGGGAGAGCACAGATACGCAGTATTTT. It encodes CASSLRLAGESTDTQYF.